Listed below are T cell receptor beta chains from one sample, sequenced in a study of blood T cell repertoires in COVID-19. Assay used: immunoSEQ multiplex PCR; TCRdb lists only in-frame clones, some missing. Of tens of thousands of clones listed, about nine tenths are singletons. The specimen was peripheral blood. The receptors originated from a woman aged 80 or over with acute or convalescent COVID-19. CDR3s include the opening cysteine and the closing phenylalanine or tryptophan. A D gene is named only where the DNA matches it firmly. Not all rows give a size; the values are once, few, many and, for expanded clones, a class.

j_call v_call clone_size d_call cdr3_nt cdr3_aa
TRBJ1-2 TRBV6-5 NA TRBD1 TGTGCCAGCAGTCGGATACAGGGGGGCTATGGCTACACCTTC CASSRIQGGYGYTF
TRBJ2-1 TRBV18 NA TRBD2 TGTGCCAGCTCACCGGGGCTAGCGGTTAACAATGAGCAGTTCTTC CASSPGLAVNNEQFF
TRBJ1-1 TRBV5-1 once NA TGCGCCAGCAGCCTGGGTGGGGCGGGGGCCGCTGAAGCTTTCTTT CASSLGGAGAAEAFF
TRBJ2-3 TRBV3-1/TRBV3-2 NA NA TGTGCCAGCAGCCAAGATATAACAGCCACAGATACGCAGTATTTT CASSQDITATDTQYF
TRBJ2-1 TRBV28 once NA TGTGCCAGCAGGGGGGGAGGTCTCGGCGAAGGCTACAATGAGCAGTTCTTC CASRGGGLGEGYNEQFF
TRBJ2-1 TRBV5-8 once TRBD2 TGTGCCAGCAGGTTTAGCGGGAGAACCAATGAGCAGTTCTTC CASRFSGRTNEQFF
TRBJ1-2 TRBV5-5 NA NA TGTGCCAGCAGCCCTATGAGCCAACCGATCTATGGCTACACCTTC CASSPMSQPIYGYTF
TRBJ1-4 TRBV19 once NA TGTGCCAGTAGTATGGGAGATGCAACTAATGAAAAACTGTTTTTT CASSMGDATNEKLFF
TRBJ2-2 TRBV12-5 NA NA TGTGCTAGTGGTTTGGTATCGCCATCGGAGCGACACACCGGGGAGCTGTTTTTT CASGLVSPSERHTGELFF
TRBJ2-5 TRBV19 NA NA TGTGCCAGTGGGCAGGACAGACTCCAAGAGACCCAGTACTTC CASGQDRLQETQYF
TRBJ1-4 TRBV29-1 NA NA TGCAGCGTTGCGCAGGAGGCAACTAATGAAAAACTGTTTTTT CSVAQEATNEKLFF
TRBJ2-1 TRBV18 once TRBD2 TGTGCCAGCTCACCATACAGCGGGGCAAATTACAATGAGCAGTTCTTC CASSPYSGANYNEQFF
TRBJ1-3 TRBV7-9 NA NA TGTGCCAGCAGCTTGGAAGGACACGCCGGAAACACCATATATTTT CASSLEGHAGNTIYF
TRBJ2-5 TRBV7-3 NA NA TGTGCCAGCAGCTTAGGGACAACCGGTGTGGAGACCCAGTACTTC CASSLGTTGVETQYF
TRBJ1-2 TRBV19 NA NA TGTGCCAGTACCCCCTGGGGGGGGTCTAACTATGGCTACACCTTC CASTPWGGSNYGYTF
TRBJ2-2 TRBV27 NA NA TGTGCCAGCAGAATCAGGACGACAGGGAACACCGGGGAGCTGTTTTTT CASRIRTTGNTGELFF
TRBJ2-3 TRBV28 NA TRBD1 TGTGCCAGCAGTCCGACAGGGATCACAGATACGCAGTATTTT CASSPTGITDTQYF
TRBJ2-6 TRBV10-3 NA TRBD1 TGTGCCATCAGCTGGGACAGGGGGTCTGGGGCCAACGTCCTGACTTTC CAISWDRGSGANVLTF
TRBJ2-5 TRBV6-5 NA TRBD1 TGTGCCAGCAGGATACAGGGGGCGAAGACCCAGTACTTC CASRIQGAKTQYF
TRBJ2-7 TRBV20-1 NA TRBD1 TGCAGTCGACAGGGGGCTGGCGAGCAGTACTTC CSRQGAGEQYF
TRBJ1-1 TRBV11-3 NA NA TGTGCCAGCAGCCGACTGACAGACACTGAAGCTTTCTTT CASSRLTDTEAFF
TRBJ2-5 TRBV7-2 few TRBD2 TGTGCCAGCAGCATCCGGGGAGGGTACGGTGAGACCCAGTACTTC CASSIRGGYGETQYF
TRBJ2-1 TRBV20-1 NA TRBD2 TGCAGTGCTCGTGGTGTAGGGACTAGCCTTTCCTACAATGAGCAGTTCTTC CSARGVGTSLSYNEQFF
TRBJ2-2 TRBV27 NA NA TGTGCCAGCAGAACCGGGACTCTTTACACCGGGGAGCTGTTTTTT CASRTGTLYTGELFF
TRBJ2-5 TRBV11-1 NA TRBD1 TGTGCCAGCAGCTTCAAGACCGACAGGGGGTCGAAGACCCAGTACTTC CASSFKTDRGSKTQYF
TRBJ2-5 TRBV27 NA TRBD1 TGTGCCAGCAGTTGGGACAGGGTTTACGGGACCCAGTACTTC CASSWDRVYGTQYF
TRBJ2-3 TRBV5-1 few NA TGCGCCAGCAGCTTGGCAGGGACAGATACGCAGTATTTT CASSLAGTDTQYF
TRBJ2-4 TRBV4-1 NA TRBD1 TGCGCCAGCAGCCAACCCAGGACAGGGTTTACCAAAAACATTCAGTACTTC CASSQPRTGFTKNIQYF
TRBJ1-4 TRBV7-2 few NA TGTGCCAGCAGCTTACAAGCACGGGGAACTAATGAAAAACTGTTTTTT CASSLQARGTNEKLFF
TRBJ2-7 TRBV7-2 NA TRBD2 TGTGCCAGCAGCTTCACAACTAGCGGGGCCTACGAGCAGTACTTC CASSFTTSGAYEQYF
TRBJ1-2 TRBV19 NA NA TGTGCCAGTAATCCGGGACACCGTAGCTATGGCTACACCTTC CASNPGHRSYGYTF
TRBJ1-1 TRBV19 NA TRBD1 TGTGCCAGTAGTACGGGACAGCCCACGATGAACACTGAAGCTTTCTTT CASSTGQPTMNTEAFF
TRBJ2-7 TRBV6-5 few TRBD2 TGTGCCAGCAGTTACTCCGTGGCGGGGGGCCGGAACGAGCAGTACTTC CASSYSVAGGRNEQYF
TRBJ2-3 TRBV3-1/TRBV3-2 NA NA TGTGCCAGCAGCCAAGATAAAAGTTCGGCTCCGGGGGATCGTGCAGATACGCAGTATTTT CASSQDKSSAPGDRADTQYF
TRBJ1-1 TRBV5-1 NA NA TGCGCCAGCAGCTCGGACACTGAAGCTTTCTTT CASSSDTEAFF
TRBJ1-5 TRBV9 NA NA TGTGCCAGCAGCGCCCTGGGGGGACTAAATCAGCCCCAGCATTTT CASSALGGLNQPQHF
TRBJ1-5 TRBV19 NA NA TGTGCCCCAGGGAGGAGCAATCAGCCCCAGCATTTT CAPGRSNQPQHF
TRBJ1-1 TRBV7-3 NA NA TGTGCCAGCTCCGGGTACGACAGCACTGAAGCTTTCTTT CASSGYDSTEAFF
TRBJ1-5 TRBV15 NA NA TGTGCCACCAGCAGCCGTCGGGGGGTCGATCAGCCCCAGCATTTT CATSSRRGVDQPQHF
TRBJ1-2 TRBV10-3 once NA TGTGCCATCACCGGGAACCAGGATAACTATGGCTACACCTTC CAITGNQDNYGYTF
TRBJ2-1 TRBV24-1 NA NA TGTGCCACCAGTGATGTTATTGGCGAGCAGTTCTTC CATSDVIGEQFF
TRBJ2-3 TRBV6-5 NA TRBD1 TGTGCCAGCATGACAGGGGGTAACGCAGATACGCAGTATTTT CASMTGGNADTQYF
TRBJ2-7 TRBV3-1/TRBV3-2 few TRBD2 TGTGCCAGCAGCCTGATCCCTAGCGGGAGGGCGGGGGAGCAGTACTTC CASSLIPSGRAGEQYF
TRBJ1-2 TRBV5-6 NA NA TGTGCCAGCAGCTTGAATACAGGTAGTCCTGGCTACACCTTC CASSLNTGSPGYTF
TRBJ1-2 TRBV11-2 NA TRBD1 TGTGCCAGCAGCCCGGGACAGGGGGCTACTGATGGCTACACCTTC CASSPGQGATDGYTF
TRBJ2-1 TRBV5-4 NA TRBD2 TGTGCCACCACCCAAAATCGACTAGCGGGGGGGAATGAGCAGTTCTTC CATTQNRLAGGNEQFF
TRBJ2-1 TRBV2 NA NA TGTGCCAGCAGTGTCTGGCAGTACAATGAGCAGTTCTTC CASSVWQYNEQFF
TRBJ2-1 TRBV28 NA NA TGTGCCAGCAGCTCCCTCCTCCGGGACTTGACCTACAATGAGCAGTTCTTC CASSSLLRDLTYNEQFF
TRBJ1-2 TRBV5-1 NA TRBD1 TGCGCCAGCAGCGATGGACAGGCTGCTAGAAACTATGGCTACACCTTC CASSDGQAARNYGYTF
TRBJ2-1 TRBV5-1 NA NA TGCGCCAGCAGCTACTGGGGTTCGGGCGGGAATGAGCAGTTCTTC CASSYWGSGGNEQFF
TRBJ1-1 TRBV6-5 NA NA TGTGCCAGCATAAGGGGGGGCCTCACTGAAGCTTTCTTT CASIRGGLTEAFF
TRBJ1-1 TRBV6-1 NA NA TGTGCCAGCAGTGAAGAAGGACAGATGAACACTGAAGCTTTCTTT CASSEEGQMNTEAFF